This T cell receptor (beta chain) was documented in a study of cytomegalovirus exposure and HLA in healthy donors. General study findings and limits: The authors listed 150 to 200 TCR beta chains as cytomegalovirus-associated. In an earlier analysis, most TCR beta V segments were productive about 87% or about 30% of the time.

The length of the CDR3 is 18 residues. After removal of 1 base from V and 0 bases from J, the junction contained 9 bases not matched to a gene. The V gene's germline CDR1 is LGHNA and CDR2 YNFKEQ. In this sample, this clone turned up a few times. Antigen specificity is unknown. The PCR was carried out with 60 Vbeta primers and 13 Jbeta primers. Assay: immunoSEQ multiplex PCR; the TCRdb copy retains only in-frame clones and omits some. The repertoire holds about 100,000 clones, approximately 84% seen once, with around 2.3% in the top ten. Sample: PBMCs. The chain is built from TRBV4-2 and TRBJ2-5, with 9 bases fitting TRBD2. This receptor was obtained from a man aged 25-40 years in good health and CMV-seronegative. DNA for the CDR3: TGTGCCAGCAGCCAAGCGTCCAGCGGGGGGCCCGACCAAGAGACCCAGTACTTC. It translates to CASSQASSGGPDQETQYF.